What follows describes a single TCR beta chain. The sample holds a few counts of this clonotype. Its antigen is currently not known. No quality values exist for individual bases; no much larger clone is one base distant. Receptors were amplified or captured by RACE. The instrument was a NextSeq 500. During library preparation, unique molecular identifiers were attached to individual cDNA molecules so that TCRs could be counted in a quantitative, reproducible way. Both TCR alpha and TCR beta chains were sequenced from each blood RNA sample. The authors' pipeline ran thus. A median of roughly 99,000 TCRs per sample was observed, with a range of about 23,224 to 690,600. V, J and CDR3 annotation of the TCR reads was performed with the Decombinator software suite. Every sample was subsampled to the same number of TCRs (28,000) for the PS versus PT1 abundance plots. Expanded TCRs were defined as absent before sensitization and observed at least eight times at the 2-week time point. The raw public data were reprocessed by TCRdb itself: fastp quality trimming at Q25, MiXCR clonotype calling, in-frame beta chains only. Entries are consolidated by CDR3 protein sequence, retaining the most common genes and DNA. It is TCRdb's table, rather than the study itself, that gives the V and J calls and clone size. The sample yields tens of thousands of distinct CDR3 sequences; approximately 11% were counted once. Roughly 5.2% of the sample is held by the ten biggest clonotypes.

The data originate from a study of human T cells and chemical hapten exposure (dated by TCRdb to about 2021). As for the study more broadly: For sensitization, 2% DPC in acetone was applied to a 2 cm by 2 cm area of upper inner arm skin. Patients additionally received weekly therapeutic DPC doses to the scalp throughout the roughly 25-week study period. Patch testing on the upper back used Finn chambers containing 0.01% DPC, with scoring done after 6 days according to International Contact Dermatitis Research Group standards. The mostly female patient cohort included alopecia areata with under or over 50% scalp involvement, alopecia totalis and alopecia universalis. Libraries were combined into a pool for sequencing, and differences in TCR yield between samples came mainly from small differences in library volumes within the pool. In alopecia patients, the study followed how the peripheral blood TCR repertoire changed in vivo over primary and secondary sensitization to diphenylcyclopropenone (DPC), a hapten. Blood samples were taken from patients before sensitization (week 0) and then at 2, 6 and about 24 weeks after DPC sensitization. Around 30 alopecia patients provided blood for TCR sequencing at one to four time points (pre-sensitization, 2, 6 and 24 weeks). What the study reported, not specific to this receptor: The number of TCRs above 1 in 1000 frequency did not change with DPC sensitization; there was no evidence of global repertoire structure alterations. The number of PT1 expanded TCRs positively correlated with patch test score, significant at thresholds 8, 16 and 32 but not 4. Significantly more large CDR3 similarity clusters were formed by expanded TCRs than by pre-sensitization or healthy control sets, consistent with antigen-driven responses. After repeated subsampling, the strength of the expansion versus patch-test correlation and the threshold at which it became significant changed. Because every patient had alopecia, a presumed autoimmune disease, the patients' immune response might differ from that of healthy individuals.

The time point label here, explained by the study, means: pre-sensitization, week 0. The sample's treatment or condition label, in plain terms: therapeutic diphenylcyclopropenone sensitization with weekly scalp DPC. Blood at each patch-test visit was drawn before the patch test was applied. To be eligible, patients had to be aged 18 to 70, diagnosed with alopecia and judged suitable for DPC therapy, while pregnant patients were excluded. Unfractionated whole blood was collected in Tempus Blood RNA tubes, and total RNA was extracted from that blood. The V and J ends are trimmed by 0 bases and 7 bases, leaving 10 bases between them. Looking up the germline V gene yields CDR1 MNHEY and CDR2 SVGAGI. Reading from cysteine to phenylalanine, the CDR3 counts 14 amino acids. Only the CDR3 region is kept as DNA, spanning 42 bases read in frame from base 1.

The specimen was whole blood, collected in connection with sensitization to the hapten diphenylcyclopropenone (DPC). The chain is assembled from TRBV6-5 and TRBJ1-5; a weak D assignment points to TRBD1 (5 bases agree). The sequence was obtained from a woman aged 45-59 years with alopecia areata. Some clones in this sample may be carry-over from other donors' samples. Here the CDR3 is given as CASSYSPGRQPQHF. The nucleotides are TGTGCCAGCAGTTACTCGCCAGGGCGCCAGCCCCAGCATTTT.